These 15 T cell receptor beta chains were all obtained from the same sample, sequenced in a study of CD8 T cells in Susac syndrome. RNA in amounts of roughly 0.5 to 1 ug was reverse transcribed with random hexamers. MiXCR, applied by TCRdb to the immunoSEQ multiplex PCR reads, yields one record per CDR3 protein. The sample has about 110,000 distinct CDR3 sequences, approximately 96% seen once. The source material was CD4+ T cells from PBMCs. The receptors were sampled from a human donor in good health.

DNA for the CDR3: TGTGCCACCAGCAGAGAGGCCCTCTACGAGCAGTACTTC. This gives the protein CATSREALYEQYF. The rearrangement joins TRBV15 to TRBJ2-7; D remains unclear. V gave up 0 bases and J gave up 3 bases, with 6 bases separating them. The CDR3 is 13 amino acids. From germline, CDR1 is LNHNV and CDR2 YYDKDF (reference sequence). The variable domain in full, completed from reference TRBV15 and TRBJ2-7, reads DAMVIQNPRYQVTQFGKPVTLSCSQTLNHNVMYWYQQKSSQAPKLLFHYYDKDFNNEADTPDNFQSRRPNTSFCFLDIRSPGLGDTAMYLCATSREALYEQYFGPGTRLTVT.

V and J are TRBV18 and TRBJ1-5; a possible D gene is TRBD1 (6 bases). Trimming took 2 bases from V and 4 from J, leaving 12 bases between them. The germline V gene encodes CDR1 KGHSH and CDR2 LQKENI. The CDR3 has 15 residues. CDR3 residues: CASSPAGHQNQPQHF. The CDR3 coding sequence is TGTGCCAGCTCACCAGCGGGACACCAGAATCAGCCCCAGCATTTT.

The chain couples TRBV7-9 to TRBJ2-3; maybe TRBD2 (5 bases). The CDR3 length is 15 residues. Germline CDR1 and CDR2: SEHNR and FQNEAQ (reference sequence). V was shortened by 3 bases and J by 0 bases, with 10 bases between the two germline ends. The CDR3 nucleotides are TGTGCCAGCAGCTTTTCGACTACTAGCACAGATACGCAGTATTTT. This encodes CASSFSTTSTDTQYF.

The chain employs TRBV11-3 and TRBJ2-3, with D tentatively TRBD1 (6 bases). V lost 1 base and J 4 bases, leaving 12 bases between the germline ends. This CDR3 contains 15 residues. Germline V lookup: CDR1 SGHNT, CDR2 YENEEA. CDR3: CASSLGGTTADTQYF. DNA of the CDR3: TGTGCCAGCAGCTTAGGGGGGACAACCGCAGATACGCAGTATTTT.

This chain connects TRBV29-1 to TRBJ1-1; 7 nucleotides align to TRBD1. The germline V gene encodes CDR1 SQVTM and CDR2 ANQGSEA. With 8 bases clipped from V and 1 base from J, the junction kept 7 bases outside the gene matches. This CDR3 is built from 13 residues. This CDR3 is CSFRQGTNTEAFF. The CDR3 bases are TGCAGCTTCCGACAGGGAACGAACACTGAAGCTTTCTTT.

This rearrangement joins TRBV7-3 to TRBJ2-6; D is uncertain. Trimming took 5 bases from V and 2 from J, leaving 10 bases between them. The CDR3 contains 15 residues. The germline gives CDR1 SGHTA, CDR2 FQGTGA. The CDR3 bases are TGTGCCAGCAGCCCCCTGCGGCCTGGGGCCAACGTCCTGACTTTC. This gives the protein CASSPLRPGANVLTF.

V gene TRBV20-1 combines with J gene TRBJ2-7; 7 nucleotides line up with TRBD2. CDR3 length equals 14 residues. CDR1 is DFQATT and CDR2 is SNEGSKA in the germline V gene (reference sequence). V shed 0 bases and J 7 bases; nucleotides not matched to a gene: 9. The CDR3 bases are TGCAGTGCTAGAGATGTTGCACGCGGGGGTGAGCAGTACTTC. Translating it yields CSARDVARGGEQYF.

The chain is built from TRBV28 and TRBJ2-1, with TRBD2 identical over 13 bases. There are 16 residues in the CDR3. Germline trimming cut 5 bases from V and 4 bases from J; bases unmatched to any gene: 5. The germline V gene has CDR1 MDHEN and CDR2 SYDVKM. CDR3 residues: CASSTGLAGIYNEQFF. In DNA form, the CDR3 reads TGTGCCAGCAGTACGGGACTAGCGGGGATTTACAATGAGCAGTTCTTC.

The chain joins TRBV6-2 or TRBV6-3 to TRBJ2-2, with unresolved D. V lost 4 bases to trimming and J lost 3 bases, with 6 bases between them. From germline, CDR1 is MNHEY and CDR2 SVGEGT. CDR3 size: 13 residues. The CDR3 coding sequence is TGTGCCAGCAGTTCACAGTACACCGGGGAGCTGTTTTTT. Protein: CASSSQYTGELFF.

The CDR3 sequence: CSAPDRQGSYEQYF. CDR3 nucleotides: TGCAGTGCACCGGACCGACAGGGCTCCTACGAGCAGTACTTC. The chain employs TRBV20-1 and TRBJ2-7; 7 nucleotides align to TRBD1. From germline, CDR1 is DFQATT and CDR2 SNEGSKA (reference sequence). Trimming took 6 bases from V and 0 from J; bases not matched to a gene: 8. This CDR3 contains 14 residues.

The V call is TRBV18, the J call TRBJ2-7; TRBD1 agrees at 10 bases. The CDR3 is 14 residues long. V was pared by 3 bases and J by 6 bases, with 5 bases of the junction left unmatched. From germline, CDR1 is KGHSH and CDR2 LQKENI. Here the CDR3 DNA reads TGTGCCAGCTCACCTGGGACAGGGGAGGTCGAGCAGTACTTC. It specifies CASSPGTGEVEQYF.

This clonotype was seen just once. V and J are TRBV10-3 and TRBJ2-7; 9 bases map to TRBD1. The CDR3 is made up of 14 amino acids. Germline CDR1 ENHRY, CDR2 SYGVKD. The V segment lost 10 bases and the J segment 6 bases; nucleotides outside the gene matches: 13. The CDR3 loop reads CATGPGDRDGEQYF. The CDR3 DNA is TGTGCCACAGGACCCGGGGACAGGGACGGCGAGCAGTACTTC.

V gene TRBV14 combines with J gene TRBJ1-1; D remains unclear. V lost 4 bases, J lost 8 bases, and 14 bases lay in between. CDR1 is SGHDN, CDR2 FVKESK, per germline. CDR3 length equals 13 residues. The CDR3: CASSPRARLEAFF. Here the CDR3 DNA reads TGTGCCAGCAGCCCGCGGGCCCGGCTGGAAGCTTTCTTT.

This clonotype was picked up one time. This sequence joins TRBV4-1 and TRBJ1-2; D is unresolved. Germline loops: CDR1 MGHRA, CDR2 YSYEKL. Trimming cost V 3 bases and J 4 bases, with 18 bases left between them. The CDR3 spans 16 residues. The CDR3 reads CASSHEATGLGYGYTF. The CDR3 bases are TGCGCCAGCAGCCACGAGGCTACGGGTTTGGGCTATGGCTACACCTTC.

CDR3 bases: TGTGCCAGCAGTGGTGGGACAGCTAACTACAATGAGCAGTTCTTC. Protein: CASSGGTANYNEQFF. The chain employs TRBV25-1 and TRBJ2-1, with 7 bases fitting TRBD1. V shed 4 bases and J 3 bases; nucleotides not matched to a gene: 6. From germline, CDR1 is MGHDK and CDR2 SYGVNS. The length of the CDR3 is 15 residues.